Below are 14 T cell receptor beta chains sequenced from a single sample in a study of T cells in Graves' hyperthyroidism and ophthalmopathy. Amplified regions were TCR beta CDR3 sequences from RNA transcripts. Initially, a first-round RT-PCR of the TCR CDR3 employed the HTBI primer set. TCRdb fed the multiplex PCR reads into MiXCR, producing one record per CDR3 protein. The sample has hundreds of thousands of distinct CDR3 sequences, roughly 15% seen once; the top ten hold approximately 4.2%. Sequenced: blood. The source of these receptors is a woman in her thirties or forties with Graves' ophthalmopathy.

This clonotype occurred many times. The chain is built from TRBV20-1 and TRBJ2-2; D may be TRBD1 (6 bases). The CDR3 contains 15 residues. The germline V gene encodes CDR1 DFQATT and CDR2 SNEGSKA (reference sequence). V was cut by 6 bases and J by 4 bases, with 18 bases left in between. This CDR3 reads CSATQGGAGTGELFF. The CDR3 DNA reads TGCAGTGCGACACAGGGTGGGGCGGGCACCGGGGAGCTGTTTTTT.

This clonotype appeared many times. The gene calls are TRBV27 and TRBJ1-1, with 7 bases that match TRBD1. V lost 5 bases and J lost 6; bases outside the gene matches: 9. This CDR3 is built from 14 residues. Germline CDR1 and CDR2: MNHEY and SMNVEV (reference sequence). The chain's CDR3 is CASSQQGLGAEAFF. CDR3 coding DNA: TGTGCCAGCAGTCAACAGGGGTTAGGCGCTGAAGCTTTCTTT.

This chain joins TRBV7-8 and TRBJ2-2, with 8 nucleotides matching TRBD1. V shed 0 bases and J 6 bases; nucleotides not matched to a gene: 6. Germline lookup yields CDR1 SGHVS and CDR2 FQNEAQ. The length of the CDR3 is 16 residues. The CDR3 region has the DNA TGTGCCAGCAGCTTAGCTGGACAGGGCTATTCCGGGGAGCTGTTTTTT. It encodes CASSLAGQGYSGELFF.

The rearrangement uses TRBV4-1 and TRBJ1-1; TRBD1 is a possible D gene (5 bases). Trimming took off 1 base at V and 5 bases at J, with 11 bases between the two ends. The germline V gene has CDR1 MGHRA and CDR2 YSYEKL. This CDR3 is 14 amino acids long. The DNA for the CDR3 is TGCGCCAGCAGCCAAGGCCGGGGGTGGACTGAAGCTTTCTTT. Translated, it gives CASSQGRGWTEAFF.

J is TRBJ2-5 and V is TRBV15; D unclear. Germline V gene sequence: CDR1 LNHNV, CDR2 YYDKDF (reference sequence). V was pared by 1 base and J by 7 bases, with 7 bases between. CDR3 size: 12 residues. The CDR3 here is CATSRGPGTQYF. CDR3 sequence (DNA): TGTGCCACCAGCAGAGGGCCGGGGACCCAGTACTTC.

The sample holds many counts of this clonotype. This chain connects TRBV12-3 or TRBV12-4 to TRBJ1-5; D is uncertain. This CDR3 is 13 amino acids long. V gave up 6 bases and J gave up 6 bases, with 12 bases separating them. This chain's CDR3 is CASSLGRFQPQHF. DNA of the CDR3: TGTGCCAGCAGCCTGGGTCGTTTTCAGCCCCAGCATTTT.

This clonotype was observed at least ten times. The genes are TRBV2 and TRBJ1-1; D perhaps matches TRBD1 (6 bases). Germline CDR1 is SNHLY and CDR2 is FYNNEI. CDR3 length equals 14 residues. Trimming shortened V by 7 bases and J by 2 bases, and 14 bases separated the two germline ends. CDR3 sequence: CASIKGETNTEAFF. As DNA, the CDR3 is TGTGCCAGCATTAAGGGGGAAACAAACACTGAAGCTTTCTTT.

This clonotype was seen many times. J is TRBJ2-2 and V is TRBV9, with unresolved D. The germline V gene has CDR1 SGDLS and CDR2 YYNGEE. The CDR3 consists of 13 residues. V lost 1 base and J lost 6, with 7 bases in between. CDR3: CASSVLTAGELFF. In DNA form, the CDR3 reads TGTGCCAGCAGCGTACTTACTGCCGGGGAGCTGTTTTTT.

This clonotype was detected ten times or more. The gene calls are TRBV3-1 and TRBJ1-5; no reliable D call. The CDR3 is made up of 15 amino acids. V lost 1 base, J lost 1 base, and 8 bases lay in between. The germline CDR1 and CDR2 sequences are LGHDT and YNNKEL (reference sequence). The CDR3 is CASSQGLPSNQPQHF. The CDR3 DNA sequence: TGTGCCAGCAGCCAAGGACTTCCAAGCAATCAGCCCCAGCATTTT.

V and J are TRBV6-2 or TRBV6-3 and TRBJ2-5; 9 bases are shared with TRBD1. Germline CDR1 reads MNHEY; CDR2 reads SVGEGT. The ends lost 8 bases at V and 5 bases at J; junction bases unmatched: 3. CDR3 length equals 12 residues. The CDR3 region is CASWTGEETQYF. CDR3 bases: TGTGCCAGCTGGACAGGGGAGGAGACCCAGTACTTC.

This clonotype was seen at least ten times. V usage is TRBV6-1 and J usage is TRBJ1-5, with D unclear. Deletions cut 8 bases from V and 0 bases from J, with 11 bases between. The CDR3 sequence is 14 residues long. The germline CDR1 and CDR2 sequences are MNHNS and SASEGT. This CDR3 reads CASARLGSNQPQHF. The DNA for the CDR3 is TGTGCCAGCGCTCGGTTGGGTAGCAATCAGCCCCAGCATTTT.

The genes are TRBV6-1 and TRBJ2-2; D unclear. V was cut by 5 bases and J by 7 bases, with 8 bases left in between. This CDR3 spans 12 amino acids. Germline CDR1 MNHNS, CDR2 SASEGT. The CDR3 bases are TGTGCCAGCAGTCCAATTAACGGGGAGCTGTTTTTT. Translation: CASSPINGELFF.

This clonotype has ten or more counts. The genes are TRBV11-3 and TRBJ1-2, with no clear D. V shed 5 bases and J shed 8 bases, with 18 bases lying between them. CDR1 is SGHNT, CDR2 YENEEA, per germline. This CDR3 contains 14 residues. CDR3 sequence: CASSPRMRTEGYTF. CDR3 bases: TGTGCCAGCAGCCCCCGTATGCGGACGGAAGGCTACACCTTC.

This clonotype was observed many times. The J gene is TRBJ2-5, the V gene TRBV20-1, with 7 positions matching TRBD2. Germline-derived CDR1 and CDR2 are DFQATT and SNEGSKA (reference sequence). CDR3 size: 13 residues. Trimming cost V 6 bases and J 7 bases; bases outside gene matches: 11. Here the CDR3 reads CSARRAGEGTQYF. In DNA form, the CDR3 reads TGCAGTGCCCGACGGGCGGGAGAAGGGACCCAGTACTTC.